This T cell receptor beta chain originates from a study of blood T cell repertoires in COVID-19. On the study more broadly: Specimens from acute and convalescent COVID-19 originated in the United States, Italy and Spain.

Trimming took 7 bases from V and 4 from J; bases not matched to a gene: 10. CDR3 length: 17 amino acids. Germline CDR1 reads LNHDA; CDR2 reads SQIVND (reference sequence). Sequencing used immunoSEQ multiplex PCR; TCRdb keeps in-frame clones, though not all of them. The sample carries under 300,000 clones, 75% to 85% recorded once. The sample comprised peripheral blood. The clonotype comes from a human donor in a cohort sampled during active COVID-19. V gene TRBV19 combines with J gene TRBJ2-6, with 10 nucleotides matching TRBD1. CDR3 bases: TGTGCCAGTACCATCGGACAGGGGGGCTCCGGGGCCAACGTCCTGACTTTC. Its protein is CASTIGQGGSGANVLTF.